The 19 T cell receptor beta chains below all came from one sample that was sequenced in a study of cytomegalovirus exposure and HLA in healthy donors. Primers: 60 Vbeta forward and 13 Jbeta reverse. Data came from immunoSEQ multiplex PCR; TCRdb stores just in-frame clones and leaves some out. The sample consists of approximately 200,000 clones, approximately 84% of them appearing once. Material for sequencing was PBMCs. The receptors originated from a boy between 5 and 17 years old in good health and CMV-seronegative.

Only a few counts were recorded for this clone. The chain recombines TRBV6-5 with TRBJ2-7; weak D call: TRBD1 (7 bases). The CDR3 totals 14 residues. Germline CDR1 and CDR2: MNHEY and SVGAGI. V lost 4 bases to trimming and J lost 3 bases, with 13 bases between them. The CDR3 spells CASSFAGQIYEQYF. The CDR3 DNA is TGTGCCAGCAGTTTCGCGGGACAGATCTACGAGCAGTACTTC.

The V and J genes are TRBV14 and TRBJ1-1, with TRBD1 matching over 7 bases. Germline CDR1 is SGHDN and CDR2 is FVKESK. CDR3 length: 15 residues. J was trimmed by 0 bases and V by 4 bases; bases with no gene match: 5. As DNA, the CDR3 is TGTGCCAGCAGCCCATTGACAGGGATGAACACTGAAGCTTTCTTT. Protein sequence: CASSPLTGMNTEAFF.

The gene calls are TRBV30 and TRBJ1-6; TRBD1 aligns across 9 bases. This CDR3 region has 13 residues. Germline CDR1 reads GTSNPN; CDR2 reads SVGIG (reference sequence). For the CDR3, the DNA is TGTGCTAGGGGGGACAGGGTACGCTCACCCCTCCACTTT. Its protein is CARGDRVRSPLHF. The whole variable domain, remainder taken from reference TRBV30 and TRBJ1-6, is SQTIHQWPATLVQPVGSPLSLECTVEGTSNPNLYWYRQAAGRGLQLLFYSVGIGQISSEVPQNLSASRPQDRQFILSSKKLLLSDSGFYLCARGDRVRSPLHFGNGTRLTVT.

This chain connects TRBV5-1 to TRBJ2-2; 9 positions match TRBD1. CDR1 is SGHRS and CDR2 is YFSETQ in the germline V gene. The V gene end was trimmed by 4 bases and the J gene end by 6 bases; junction bases not matched to a gene: 7. The CDR3 is 15 amino acids. The CDR3 region is CASSLKGQGPGELFF. The CDR3 DNA sequence: TGCGCCAGCAGCCTAAAGGGACAGGGACCCGGGGAGCTGTTTTTT.

The chain employs TRBV27 and TRBJ2-7; TRBD2 agrees at 7 bases. Germline CDR1 is MNHEY and CDR2 is SMNVEV (reference sequence). After removal of 4 bases from V and 0 bases from J, the junction contained 6 bases not matched to a gene. The CDR3 covers 15 residues. This CDR3 reads CASSSSGNPSYEQYF. CDR3 nucleotides: TGTGCCAGCAGTTCGAGCGGGAATCCCTCCTACGAGCAGTACTTC.

V usage is TRBV27 and J usage is TRBJ2-7, with a weak D call TRBD2 (6 bases). Germline-derived CDR1 and CDR2 are MNHEY and SMNVEV (reference sequence). The CDR3 loop spans 14 amino acids. V was pared by 3 bases and J by 3 bases, with 12 bases between. The CDR3 DNA follows: TGTGCCAGCAGTTTCTCGGGACTGTACTACGAGCAGTACTTC. This sequence encodes CASSFSGLYYEQYF.

The gene calls are TRBV4-3 and TRBJ1-4; possibly TRBD1 for D (6 bases). This CDR3 has 16 amino acids. Deletions cut 0 bases from V and 11 bases from J, with 19 bases between. Germline V lookup: CDR1 LGHNA, CDR2 YSLEER. The DNA of the CDR3 is TGCGCCAGCAGCCAAGATCAAGGGGGTTGGGTGGGGAAACTGTTTTTT. It is translated as CASSQDQGGWVGKLFF.

The J gene is TRBJ2-2, the V gene TRBV30; the match to TRBD2 covers 8 bases. J was trimmed by 2 bases and V by 0 bases; bases with no gene match: 17. CDR1 and CDR2 from the germline V gene are GTSNPN and SVGIG (reference sequence). The CDR3 extends over 20 amino acids. In nucleotides, the CDR3 is TGTGCCTGGAGTGTACTTGGGCCTAGCGGGCTCCGATTAAACACCGGGGAGCTGTTTTTT. Its protein is CAWSVLGPSGLRLNTGELFF.

This sequence joins TRBV9 and TRBJ2-1; 9 bases are a match to TRBD1. The ends lost 3 bases at V and 5 bases at J; junction bases unmatched: 3. CDR3 length: 14 amino acids. Germline V lookup: CDR1 SGDLS, CDR2 YYNGEE. CDR3 residues: CASSAGTGHNEQFF. The CDR3 DNA reads TGTGCCAGCAGCGCCGGGACAGGGCACAATGAGCAGTTCTTC.

The chain employs TRBV5-4 and TRBJ2-2, with D unclear. The CDR3 length is 11 residues. Trimming removed 4 bases at V and 6 bases at J, with 4 bases between. Germline V gives CDR1 SGHNT, CDR2 YYREEE (reference sequence). CDR3 nucleotide sequence: TGTGCCAGCAGCCGGTCCGGGGAGCTGTTTTTT. This codes for CASSRSGELFF.

The chain has TRBV10-3 and TRBJ1-6; possible D gene TRBD1, 6 bases. The germline CDR1 and CDR2 sequences are ENHRY and SYGVKD. Trimming shortened V by 7 bases and J by 9 bases, and 19 bases separated the two germline ends. CDR3 length: 15 residues. The CDR3 reads CAIKEAGDLGSPLHF. CDR3 nucleotide sequence: TGTGCCATCAAAGAGGCAGGGGATTTGGGTTCACCCCTCCACTTT.

This chain connects TRBV2 to TRBJ1-5, with D possibly being TRBD1 (5 bases). Trimming stripped 6 bases from V and 0 bases from J, with 9 bases between. Germline V gene data show CDR1 as SNHLY and CDR2 as FYNNEI. The CDR3 extends over 14 amino acids. The CDR3 DNA reads TGTGCCAGCAGGGGGCAGTTTAGCAATCAGCCCCAGCATTTT. Translation gives CASRGQFSNQPQHF.

The J gene is TRBJ1-1, the V gene TRBV20-1, with D unclear. This CDR3 has 10 residues. Germline V lookup: CDR1 DFQATT, CDR2 SNEGSKA (reference sequence). V lost 2 bases, J lost 5 bases, and 3 bases lay in between. The CDR3 here is CSARITEAFF. The CDR3 DNA is TGCAGTGCTAGAATAACTGAAGCTTTCTTT.

The rearrangement links TRBV5-6 to TRBJ1-5; TRBD1 might be the D (6 bases). Germline CDR1 SGHDT, CDR2 YYEEEE. The CDR3 spans 15 residues. Trimming removed 0 bases from V and 4 bases from J, with 11 bases in between. The CDR3 sequence is CASSLGGTGNQPQHF. In nucleotides, the CDR3 is TGTGCCAGCAGCTTGGGGGGAACAGGGAATCAGCCCCAGCATTTT.

The chain recombines TRBV9 with TRBJ2-7, with 12 positions matching TRBD2. Trimming at V came to 0 bases and at J to 9 bases, leaving 10 bases not matched to a gene. This CDR3 contains 16 residues. CDR1 SGDLS and CDR2 YYNGEE come from the germline V gene. The CDR3 protein is CASSVESRTSGARQYF. The CDR3, as DNA: TGTGCCAGCAGCGTAGAGAGCCGGACTAGCGGGGCGAGGCAGTACTTC.

V gene TRBV14 combines with J gene TRBJ1-6; unclear D gene. The CDR3 totals 14 residues. Trimming took off 3 bases at V and 0 bases at J, with 3 bases between the two ends. CDR1 is SGHDN and CDR2 is FVKESK in the germline V gene. The CDR3 spells CASSQSSYNSPLHF. As DNA, the CDR3 is TGTGCCAGCAGCCAGAGCTCCTATAATTCACCCCTCCACTTT.

This chain uses TRBV5-4 with TRBJ2-7; TRBD1 matches 7 bases. CDR1 and CDR2 from the germline V gene are SGHNT and YYREEE (reference sequence). V lost 2 bases, J lost 3 bases, and 5 bases stayed unmatched. CDR3 length: 14 residues. The CDR3 here is CASSFGRQGYEQYF. For the CDR3, the DNA is TGTGCCAGCAGCTTTGGGAGACAGGGCTACGAGCAGTACTTC.

This clone has only a few counts. The rearrangement joins TRBV27 to TRBJ1-5; 7 nucleotides line up with TRBD1. J lost 2 bases, V lost 5 bases, and 3 bases had no gene match. The germline CDR1 and CDR2 sequences are MNHEY and SMNVEV (reference sequence). The CDR3 consists of 14 residues. CDR3 nucleotide sequence: TGTGCCAGCAGTCCCGGACAGGGCAATCAGCCCCAGCATTTT. This codes for CASSPGQGNQPQHF.

This rearrangement joins TRBV6-4 to TRBJ2-1; 8 bases agree with TRBD1. CDR3 length: 13 residues. Looked up from germline, CDR1 is MRHNA and CDR2 is SNTAGT. V lost 4 bases to trimming and J lost 8 bases; unmatched junction nucleotides: 4. CDR3 bases: TGTGCCAGCAGTGTCGACAGGGGCTATGAGCAGTTCTTC. It codes for CASSVDRGYEQFF.